The 29 T cell receptor beta chains listed next were all sequenced from one sample in a study of PD-1 blockade in classical Hodgkin lymphoma. The time point was: cycle 4 day 1 (C4D1), after less than 7 weeks of nivolumab. Each and every patient relapsed after autologous stem cell transplantation, and patients got differing brentuximab vedotin exposure. Assay: immunoSEQ multiplex PCR; the TCRdb copy retains only in-frame clones and omits some. The sample has tens of thousands of clones; less than 75% are singletons. Sequenced here: peripheral blood mononuclear cells (PBMCs), sampled before the fourth cycle of nivolumab. The source of these receptors is a human donor with classical Hodgkin lymphoma.

The V call is TRBV4-2, the J call TRBJ2-1; D call uncertain. V was clipped by 4 bases and J by 5 bases, with 18 bases between them. CDR1 and CDR2 (germline): LGHNA, YNFKEQ. The CDR3 has 16 amino acids. CDR3 nucleotides: TGTGCCAGCAGCCGTGCCTCTTTTGGAGCGAACAATGAGCAGTTCTTC. Its translation is CASSRASFGANNEQFF.

The chain employs TRBV6-1 and TRBJ2-7; D is perhaps TRBD1 (6 bases). V lost 6 bases to trimming and J lost 7 bases, with 16 bases between them. Germline CDR1 MNHNS, CDR2 SASEGT. This CDR3 region has 13 residues. The CDR3 nucleotides read TGTGCCAGCAGGGGGATCGGGACACTTGAGCAGTACTTC. This codes for CASRGIGTLEQYF.

The V gene is TRBV2, the J gene TRBJ1-4; the match to TRBD1 covers 7 bases. Germline CDR1 reads SNHLY; CDR2 reads FYNNEI. J was trimmed by 8 bases and V by 6 bases; bases with no gene match: 9. The CDR3 spans 14 residues. The DNA for the CDR3 is TGTGCCAGCAGGGTAGGGACAGCCAGGGAAAAACTGTTTTTT. It encodes CASRVGTAREKLFF.

The rearrangement joins TRBV29-1 to TRBJ2-3; D is uncertain. Looked up from germline, CDR1 is SQVTM and CDR2 is ANQGSEA. CDR3 length: 13 residues. V was shortened by 7 bases and J by 2 bases, with 13 bases between the two germline ends. The CDR3 loop is CSARREITDTQYF. The CDR3 DNA reads as TGCAGCGCCCGAAGGGAAATCACAGATACGCAGTATTTT.

The genes are TRBV6-4 and TRBJ1-1; possible D gene TRBD1, 6 bases. The V gene lost 8 bases and the J gene lost 4 bases, with 14 bases spanning the gap. The germline CDR1 and CDR2 sequences are MRHNA and SNTAGT. The CDR3 length is 13 residues. The CDR3 DNA reads TGTGCCAGCGCCTGGACAGAGGGCACTGAAGCTTTCTTT. This translates into CASAWTEGTEAFF.

This sequence joins TRBV11-2 and TRBJ1-1, with no clear D. From germline, CDR1 is SGHAT and CDR2 FQNNGV. Trimming pared 7 bases from V and 2 bases from J, leaving 23 bases between. The CDR3 loop spans 17 amino acids. The CDR3 nucleotides are TGTGCCAGCACCGCTTATGTGGGCGCCGCCGGAAACACTGAAGCTTTCTTT. It yields the protein CASTAYVGAAGNTEAFF. Together with reference TRBV11-2 and TRBJ1-1, the CDR3 gives the full variable domain: EAGVAQSPRYKIIEKRQSVAFWCNPISGHATLYWYQQILGQGPKLLIQFQNNGVVDDSQLPKDRFSAERLKGVDSTLKIQPAKLEDSAVYLCASTAYVGAAGNTEAFFGQGTRLTVV.

The gene calls are TRBV19 and TRBJ1-1, with a possible D match to TRBD1 (5 bases). This CDR3 has 14 residues. Trimming cost V 10 bases and J 3 bases, with 18 bases left between them. CDR1 and CDR2 from the germline V gene are LNHDA and SQIVND (reference sequence). CDR3 coding DNA: TGTGCCATCTACCCCAGGGTCGGGGACACTGAAGCTTTCTTT. Protein: CAIYPRVGDTEAFF.

The rearrangement joins TRBV10-1 to TRBJ2-7; D perhaps matches TRBD2 (6 bases). Per germline, CDR1 WNHNN and CDR2 SYGVQD (reference sequence). The CDR3 is made up of 14 amino acids. V was clipped by 11 bases and J by 5 bases, with 22 bases between them. In DNA, the CDR3 is TGCGCCGACCCGGGAGCTTACGCCGAGGACGAGCAGTACTTC. It is translated as CADPGAYAEDEQYF.

The chain uses TRBV4-2 and TRBJ2-5, with TRBD1 matching 12 bases. This CDR3 contains 16 residues. The germline gives CDR1 LGHNA, CDR2 YNFKEQ. Unmatched junction bases numbered 8, after V lost 4 bases and J lost 5 bases. The CDR3 sequence: CASSPGGTGGKETQYF. CDR3 sequence (DNA): TGTGCCAGCAGCCCCGGAGGGACAGGGGGCAAGGAGACCCAGTACTTC.

V gene TRBV5-3 combines with J gene TRBJ1-1; D call uncertain. TRBV5-3 is an open reading frame, and its role is uncertain. Trimming removed 4 bases at V and 0 bases at J, with 19 bases between. The CDR3 extends over 17 amino acids. As DNA, the CDR3 is TGTGCCAGAAGCCCGACCCATCCGGCACGGCTGAACACTGAAGCTTTCTTT. Its protein is CARSPTHPARLNTEAFF.

V and J are TRBV6-5 and TRBJ1-5; 9 nucleotides match TRBD1. Germline CDR1 and CDR2: MNHEY and SVGAGI. The V segment lost 5 bases and the J segment 3 bases; nucleotides outside the gene matches: 2. The CDR3 extends over 14 amino acids. In nucleotides, the CDR3 is TGTGCCAGCAGTGGACAGGGGTCCAATCAGCCCCAGCATTTT. This translates into CASSGQGSNQPQHF.

The V and J genes are TRBV7-9 and TRBJ1-1; D is uncertain. The CDR3 runs 14 residues. V dropped 5 bases and J dropped 1 base, with 11 bases sitting between them. Germline V gene sequence: CDR1 SEHNR, CDR2 FQNEAQ (reference sequence). CDR3 region: CASSKPPGNTEAFF. CDR3 coding DNA: TGTGCCAGCAGCAAACCTCCGGGGAACACTGAAGCTTTCTTT. Looking up the rest from reference TRBV7-9 and TRBJ1-1 gives the full variable domain: DTGVSQNPRHKITKRGQNVTFRCDPISEHNRLYWYRQTLGQGPEFLTYFQNEAQLEKSRLLSDRFSAERPKGSFSTLEIQRTEQGDSAMYLCASSKPPGNTEAFFGQGTRLTVV.

The chain has TRBV7-5 and TRBJ2-1; the table's D call TRBD2 went unverified against the DNA. TRBV7-5 is designated a pseudogene. The CDR3 has 15 amino acids. CDR3 in amino acids: CARSLLRVVHNEQFF. CDR3 DNA: TGTGCCAGAAGCTTACTGAGGGTCGTGCACAATGAGCAGTTCTTC.

This chain joins TRBV5-5 and TRBJ1-6; 7 bases line up with TRBD1. The CDR3 loop spans 15 amino acids. With 4 bases clipped from V and 7 bases from J, the junction kept 8 bases outside the gene matches. Germline CDR1 SGHKS, CDR2 YYEKEE (reference sequence). The CDR3: CASSLWGQQNSPLHF. Here the CDR3 DNA reads TGTGCCAGCAGCCTCTGGGGACAGCAAAATTCACCCCTCCACTTT.

The rearrangement links TRBV10-3 to TRBJ2-2, with 11 bases identical to TRBD2. The length of the CDR3 is 16 residues. V lost 7 bases and J lost 2; bases outside the gene matches: 6. CDR1 and CDR2 (germline): ENHRY, SYGVKD. CDR3 in amino acids: CAIKSSGRGNTGELFF. CDR3 coding DNA: TGTGCCATCAAAAGTAGCGGGAGGGGTAACACCGGGGAGCTGTTTTTT.

This clone has more than one count but fewer than ten. The chain is built from TRBV4-3 and TRBJ2-7; D possibly matches TRBD1 or TRBD2 (5 bases each). CDR3 length: 13 residues. V lost 3 bases to trimming and J lost 4 bases, with 10 bases between them. Germline-derived CDR1 and CDR2 are LGHNA and YSLEER. As DNA, the CDR3 is TGCGCCAGCAGCCAGCTCAGGGAGTACGAGCAGTACTTC. Encoded protein: CASSQLREYEQYF.

The CDR3 bases are TGTGCCAGTAGTATGACAGGGGACTCATATCAGCCCCAGCATTTT. It yields the protein CASSMTGDSYQPQHF. This sequence joins TRBV19 and TRBJ1-5; 8 nucleotides match TRBD1. The V gene end was trimmed by 3 bases and the J gene end by 5 bases; junction bases not matched to a gene: 6. CDR1 LNHDA and CDR2 SQIVND come from the germline V gene (reference sequence). This CDR3 region has 15 residues. Looking up the rest from reference TRBV19 and TRBJ1-5 gives the full variable domain: DGGITQSPKYLFRKEGQNVTLSCEQNLNHDAMYWYRQDPGQGLRLIYYSQIVNDFQKGDIAEGYSVSREKKESFPLTVTSAQKNPTAFYLCASSMTGDSYQPQHFGDGTRLSIL.

The chain combines TRBV2 with TRBJ1-2; D unresolved. V was clipped by 6 bases and J by 8 bases, with 25 bases between them. The CDR3 consists of 16 residues. Per germline, CDR1 SNHLY and CDR2 FYNNEI. The CDR3 spells CASSRSFWTGKGGYTF. In nucleotides, the CDR3 is TGTGCCAGCAGCCGCTCGTTTTGGACGGGAAAGGGAGGCTACACCTTC.

The rearrangement links TRBV11-3 to TRBJ2-3; the D is unclear. Trimming stripped 0 bases from V and 6 bases from J, with 10 bases between. Germline V lookup: CDR1 SGHNT, CDR2 YENEEA. The CDR3 contains 14 residues. CDR3 nucleotides: TGTGCCAGCAGCTTAGAAGGCGCGCAGGATACGCAGTATTTT. Its protein product is CASSLEGAQDTQYF. The full variable domain, with the rest looked up from reference TRBV11-3 and TRBJ2-3, is EAGVVQSPRYKIIEKKQPVAFWCNPISGHNTLYWYLQNLGQGPELLIRYENEEAVDDSQLPKDRFSAERLKGVDSTLKIQPAELGDSAVYLCASSLEGAQDTQYFGPGTRLTVL.

By its share, this clone is medium-sized. This rearrangement joins TRBV6-1 to TRBJ2-7; D is unclear. This CDR3 spans 11 amino acids. Trimming left V 2 bases short and J 4 bases short, with 3 bases between. The germline V gene encodes CDR1 MNHNS and CDR2 SASEGT. The CDR3 DNA follows: TGTGCCAGCAGTGAAATGTACGAGCAGTACTTC. Protein: CASSEMYEQYF.

This clone has just a few counts. The chain couples TRBV28 to TRBJ2-5; possible D gene TRBD2, 7 bases. Germline V CDR1 and CDR2: MDHEN, SYDVKM. The CDR3 has 18 amino acids. V was cut by 6 bases and J by 5 bases, with 28 bases left in between. CDR3 region: CASSPGWGGRIPGETQYF. As DNA, the CDR3 is TGTGCCAGCAGCCCCGGATGGGGGGGGCGAATCCCGGGGGAGACCCAGTACTTC.

CDR3 in amino acids: CASSGVELSSGANVLTF. CDR3 DNA: TGTGCCAGTAGTGGGGTGGAACTTAGCTCTGGGGCCAACGTCCTGACTTTC. The rearrangement joins TRBV19 to TRBJ2-6; no clear D gene. V was trimmed by 5 bases and J by 0 bases, leaving 14 bases between them. The CDR3 is made up of 17 amino acids. Germline CDR1 is LNHDA and CDR2 is SQIVND (reference sequence).

This rearrangement joins TRBV7-2 to TRBJ2-7, with a weak D call TRBD2 (6 bases). Germline CDR1 reads SGHTA; CDR2 reads FQGNSA. V was shortened by 2 bases and J by 3 bases, with 11 bases between the two germline ends. The CDR3 extends over 14 amino acids. This CDR3 reads CASSLRGAYYEQYF. The CDR3 nucleotides read TGTGCCAGCAGCTTACGCGGGGCTTACTACGAGCAGTACTTC.

The chain recombines TRBV25-1 with TRBJ1-4; 8 nucleotides agree with TRBD1. The CDR3 loop spans 18 amino acids. Trimming cost V 6 bases and J 4 bases; bases outside gene matches: 16. Germline V CDR1 and CDR2: MGHDK, SYGVNS. The CDR3 is CASSYGQGGPSINEKLFF. CDR3 sequence (DNA): TGTGCCAGCAGCTATGGACAGGGCGGCCCCTCCATTAATGAAAAACTGTTTTTT.

The table lists this clone with a few counts. This rearrangement joins TRBV11-2 to TRBJ2-2, with TRBD1 matching 10 bases. V shed 5 bases, J shed 3 bases, and the junction held 12 bases outside the gene matches. Germline CDR1 is SGHAT and CDR2 is FQNNGV. The CDR3 runs to 18 residues. The CDR3: CASSLLSPGQGYTGELFF. In nucleotides, the CDR3 is TGTGCCAGCAGCCTCCTTTCACCGGGACAGGGGTACACCGGGGAGCTGTTTTTT.

This clone was observed a handful of times. The V and J genes are TRBV4-2 and TRBJ2-1; no reliable D call. This CDR3 is built from 11 residues. CDR1 LGHNA and CDR2 YNFKEQ come from the germline V gene. Trimming removed 3 bases at V and 9 bases at J, with 6 bases between. CDR3 loop: CASSQGIEQFF. CDR3 DNA: TGTGCCAGCAGCCAGGGGATTGAGCAGTTCTTC.

The chain links TRBV30 to TRBJ1-1; D gene ambiguous. Trimming took off 2 bases at V and 1 base at J, with 14 bases between the two ends. Germline V gives CDR1 GTSNPN, CDR2 SVGIG (reference sequence). The length of the CDR3 is 15 residues. CDR3 protein: CAWSPLLNRNTEAFF. CDR3 sequence (DNA): TGTGCCTGGAGTCCTCTTCTTAACAGGAACACTGAAGCTTTCTTT.

The chain couples TRBV18 to TRBJ2-2, with a weak D call TRBD2 (5 bases). Between the trimmed V and J ends, which lost 0 bases and 6 bases, there was a span of 14 bases. The germline V gene encodes CDR1 KGHSH and CDR2 LQKENI. The CDR3 is 16 residues long. CDR3 DNA sequence: TGTGCCAGCTCACCACCGGCCCTGGCGGGTTCCGGGGAGCTGTTTTTT. It specifies CASSPPALAGSGELFF.

The V call is TRBV7-2, the J call TRBJ2-1; the D is unclear. The CDR3 has 17 amino acids. Per germline, CDR1 SGHTA and CDR2 FQGNSA. V lost 2 bases to trimming and J lost 0 bases, with 14 bases between them. As DNA, the CDR3 is TGTGCCAGCAGCTTATTCCCCTCCCCGACCTCCTACAATGAGCAGTTCTTC. Encoded protein: CASSLFPSPTSYNEQFF.